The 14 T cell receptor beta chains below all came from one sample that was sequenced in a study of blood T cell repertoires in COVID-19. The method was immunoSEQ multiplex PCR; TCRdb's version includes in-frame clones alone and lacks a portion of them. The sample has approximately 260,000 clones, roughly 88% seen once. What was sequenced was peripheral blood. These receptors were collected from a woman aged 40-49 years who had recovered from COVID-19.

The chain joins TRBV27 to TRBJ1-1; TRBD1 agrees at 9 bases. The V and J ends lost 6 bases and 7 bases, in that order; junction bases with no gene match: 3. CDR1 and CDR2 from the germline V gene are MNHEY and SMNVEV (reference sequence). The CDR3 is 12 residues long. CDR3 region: CASSRDRDEAFF. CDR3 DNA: TGTGCCAGCAGCCGGGACAGGGATGAAGCTTTCTTT.

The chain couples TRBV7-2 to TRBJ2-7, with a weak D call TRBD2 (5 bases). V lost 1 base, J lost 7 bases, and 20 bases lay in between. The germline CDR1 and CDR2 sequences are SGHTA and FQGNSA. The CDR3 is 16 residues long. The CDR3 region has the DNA TGTGCCAGCAGCTTAGATGGTAGCGCCGGTTTTAAGGAGCAGTACTTC. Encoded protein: CASSLDGSAGFKEQYF.

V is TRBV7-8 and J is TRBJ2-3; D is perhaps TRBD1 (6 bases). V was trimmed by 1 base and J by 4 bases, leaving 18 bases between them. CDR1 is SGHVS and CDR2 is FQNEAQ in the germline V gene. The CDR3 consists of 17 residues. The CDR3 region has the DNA TGTGCCAGCAGCTTAGTGGATCGCCGAGGGGGAGCAGATACGCAGTATTTT. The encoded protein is CASSLVDRRGGADTQYF.

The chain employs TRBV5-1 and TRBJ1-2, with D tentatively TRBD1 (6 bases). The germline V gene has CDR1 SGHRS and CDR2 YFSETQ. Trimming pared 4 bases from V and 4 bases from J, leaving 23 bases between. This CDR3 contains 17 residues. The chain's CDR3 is CASSLSWGPTPFYGYTF. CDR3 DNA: TGCGCCAGCAGCCTGAGTTGGGGGCCCACCCCTTTCTATGGCTACACCTTC.

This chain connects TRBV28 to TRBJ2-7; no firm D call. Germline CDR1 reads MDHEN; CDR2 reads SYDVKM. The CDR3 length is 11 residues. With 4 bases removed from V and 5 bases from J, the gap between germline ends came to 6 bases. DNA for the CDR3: TGTGCCAGCAGTTACGGTCACGAGCAGTACTTC. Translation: CASSYGHEQYF.

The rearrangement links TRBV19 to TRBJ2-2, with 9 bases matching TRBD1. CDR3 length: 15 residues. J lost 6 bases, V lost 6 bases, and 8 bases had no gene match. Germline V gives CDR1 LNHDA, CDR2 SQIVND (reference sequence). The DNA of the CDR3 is TGTGCCAGTAGCCTCCGGGACAGGGTGTCCGGGGAGCTGTTTTTT. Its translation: CASSLRDRVSGELFF.

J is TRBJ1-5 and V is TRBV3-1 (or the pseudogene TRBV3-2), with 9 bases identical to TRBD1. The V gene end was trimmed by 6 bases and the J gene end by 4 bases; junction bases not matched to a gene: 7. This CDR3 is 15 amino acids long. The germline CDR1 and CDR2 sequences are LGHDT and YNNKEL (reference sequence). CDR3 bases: TGTGCCAGCAGTCTAACAGGGGGCGTAAATCAGCCCCAGCATTTT. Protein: CASSLTGGVNQPQHF.

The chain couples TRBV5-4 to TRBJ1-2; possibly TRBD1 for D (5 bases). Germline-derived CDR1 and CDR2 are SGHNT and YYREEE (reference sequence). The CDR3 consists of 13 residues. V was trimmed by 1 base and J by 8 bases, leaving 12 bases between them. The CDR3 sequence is CASSLRQNEGYTF. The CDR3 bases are TGTGCCAGCAGCTTGAGACAGAACGAAGGCTACACCTTC. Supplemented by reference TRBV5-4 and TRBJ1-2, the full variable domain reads ETGVTQSPTHLIKTRGQQVTLRCSSQSGHNTVSWYQQALGQGPQFIFQYYREEENGRGNFPPRFSGLQFPNYSSELNVNALELDDSALYLCASSLRQNEGYTFGSGTRLTVV.

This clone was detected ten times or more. The CDR3 spells CSVEGQPNQPQHF. CDR3 bases: TGCAGCGTTGAGGGACAGCCCAATCAGCCCCAGCATTTT. V is TRBV29-1 and J is TRBJ1-5; TRBD1 matches at 7 bases. The ends lost 3 bases at V and 3 bases at J; junction bases unmatched: 2. Germline CDR1 reads SQVTM; CDR2 reads ANQGSEA. The length of the CDR3 is 13 residues.

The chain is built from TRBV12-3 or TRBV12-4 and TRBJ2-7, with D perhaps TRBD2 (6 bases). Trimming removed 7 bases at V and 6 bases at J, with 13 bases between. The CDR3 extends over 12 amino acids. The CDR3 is CASMGGSFEQYF. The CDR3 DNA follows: TGTGCCAGCATGGGAGGCTCATTCGAGCAGTACTTC.

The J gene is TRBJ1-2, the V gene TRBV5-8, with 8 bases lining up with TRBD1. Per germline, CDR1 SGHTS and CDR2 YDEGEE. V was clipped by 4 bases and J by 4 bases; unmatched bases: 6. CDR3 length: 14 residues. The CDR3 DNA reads TGTGCCAGCAGCCCCTATGGGACAGGCTATGGCTACACCTTC. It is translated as CASSPYGTGYGYTF.

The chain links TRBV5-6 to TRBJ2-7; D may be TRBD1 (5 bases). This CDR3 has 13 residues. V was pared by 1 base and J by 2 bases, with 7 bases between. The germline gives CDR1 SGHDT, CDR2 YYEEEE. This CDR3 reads CASSLLQAYEQYF. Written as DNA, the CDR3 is TGTGCCAGCAGCTTGCTACAGGCCTACGAGCAGTACTTC.

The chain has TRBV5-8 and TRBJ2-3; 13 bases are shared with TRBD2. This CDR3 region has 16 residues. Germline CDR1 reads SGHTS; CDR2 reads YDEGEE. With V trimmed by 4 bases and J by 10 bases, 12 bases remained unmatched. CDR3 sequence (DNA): TGTGCCAGCAGCCCCCTACTAGCGGGAGGGCCGTCCGCGCAGTATTTT. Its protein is CASSPLLAGGPSAQYF.

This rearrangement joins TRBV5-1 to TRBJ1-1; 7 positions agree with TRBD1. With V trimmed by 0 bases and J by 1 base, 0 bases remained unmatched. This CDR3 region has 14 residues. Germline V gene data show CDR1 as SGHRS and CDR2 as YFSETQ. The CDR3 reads CASSLEGANTEAFF. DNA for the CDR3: TGCGCCAGCAGCTTGGAGGGGGCGAACACTGAAGCTTTCTTT.